A single sample gave rise to the 31 T cell receptor beta chains below, sequenced in a study of shared clonotypes between healthy human individuals. This table comes from immunoSEQ multiplex PCR, and its TCRdb copy is limited to in-frame clones, with some not included. Of roughly 2.6 million clones in the sample, about 92% are singletons; the top ten hold 0.14%. The specimen was naive CD4+ T cells sorted from blood. Subset defined: CD45RA+ positively selected. The receptor set was obtained from a man aged 18 to 35 in good health.

V usage is TRBV12-2 and J usage is TRBJ2-5; no check of the table's D call, TRBD1, against the DNA was made. TRBV12-2 is tagged as a pseudogene. The CDR3 totals 17 residues. The CDR3: CASRLGKTGLNQETQYF. CDR3 DNA sequence: TGTGCAAGTCGCCTAGGAAAGACAGGGCTTAACCAAGAGACCCAGTACTTC.

This clone was recorded only once. DNA of the CDR3: TGTGCCAGCAGTAAATCCGGGGGCGGCGGGGAGCTGTTTTTT. It specifies CASSKSGGGGELFF. The chain recombines TRBV25-1 with TRBJ2-2; possibly TRBD1 or TRBD2 for D (6 bases each). The V end was cut by 5 bases, the J end by 7 bases, with 14 bases between. The CDR3 runs 14 residues. CDR1 is MGHDK, CDR2 SYGVNS, per germline.

In its sample, this clone was seen once. J is TRBJ2-7 and V is TRBV7-9; 8 bases line up with TRBD1. The CDR3 covers 15 residues. CDR1 SEHNR and CDR2 FQNEAQ come from the germline V gene (reference sequence). Unmatched junction bases numbered 3, after V lost 1 base and J lost 1 base. This CDR3 is CASSLVQGDSYEQYF. Here the CDR3 DNA reads TGTGCCAGCAGCTTAGTACAGGGGGATTCCTACGAGCAGTACTTC.

Comments on this clone: Other DNA variants within this sample encode the same CDR3. The rearrangement links TRBV30 to TRBJ1-1; tentative D call: TRBD1 (5 bases). This CDR3 contains 12 residues. Germline V gene sequence: CDR1 GTSNPN, CDR2 SVGIG (reference sequence). The germline V and J ends were trimmed by 3 bases and 1 base, with 6 bases remaining between them. Here the CDR3 reads CAWRQANTEAFF. The CDR3 coding sequence is TGTGCCTGGAGACAGGCGAACACTGAAGCTTTCTTT.

In its sample, this clone was seen once. This chain links TRBV21-1 with TRBJ2-3. TRBV21-1 corresponds to a pseudogene. The CDR3 has 10 residues. CDR3 coding DNA: TGTGCCAGCAGTGCAGATACGCAGTATTTT. This sequence encodes CASSADTQYF.

The chain recombines TRBV29-1 with TRBJ2-5; possible D gene TRBD2, 5 bases. This CDR3 comprises 13 residues. With 3 bases removed from V and 5 bases from J, the gap between germline ends came to 13 bases. Germline V lookup: CDR1 SQVTM, CDR2 ANQGSEA. CDR3 sequence (DNA): TGCAGCGTTGACAGTGGCTCGGGGGAGACCCAGTACTTC. Protein product: CSVDSGSGETQYF.

In its sample, this clone was seen a few times. The V and J genes are TRBV6-6 and TRBJ2-2; 8 bases map to TRBD1. Germline loops: CDR1 MNHNY, CDR2 SVGAGI (reference sequence). CDR3 size: 14 residues. J lost 0 bases, V lost 10 bases, and 4 bases had no gene match. As DNA, the CDR3 is TGTGCCATCCCGGACAGGGCGAACACCGGGGAGCTGTTTTTT. This encodes CAIPDRANTGELFF.

This clone was seen just once. The chain has TRBV4-1 and TRBJ2-4, with a possible D match to TRBD1 (7 bases). The V end lost 5 bases, the J end lost 0 bases, and 26 bases lay between the germline ends. CDR3 length: 20 amino acids. Germline V CDR1 and CDR2: MGHRA, YSYEKL. Here the CDR3 DNA reads TGCGCCAGCAGCTCCTCGGAGACAGGAGGAGGGGGCCCAGCCAAAAACATTCAGTACTTC. It is translated as CASSSSETGGGGPAKNIQYF.

The chain couples TRBV7-2 to TRBJ2-7; D not resolved. The V gene lost 5 bases and the J gene lost 4 bases, with 12 bases spanning the gap. The CDR3 has 13 amino acids. CDR1 SGHTA and CDR2 FQGNSA come from the germline V gene. CDR3 region: CASSVGPQYEQYF. In nucleotides, the CDR3 is TGTGCCAGCAGCGTCGGACCGCAATACGAGCAGTACTTC.

This clone came up once. V usage is TRBV30 and J usage is TRBJ2-6; the D is unclear. Trimming took 2 bases from V and 0 from J, leaving 5 bases between them. This CDR3 region has 14 residues. Germline loops: CDR1 GTSNPN, CDR2 SVGIG (reference sequence). The CDR3 nucleotides are TGTGCCTGGAGTCAAGACTCTGGGGCCAACGTCCTGACTTTC. As protein: CAWSQDSGANVLTF.

The CDR3 DNA sequence: TGCGCCAGCACTCTACAAGGGACTGAAGCTTTCTTT. Translation: CASTLQGTEAFF. V and J are TRBV5-1 and TRBJ1-1; no clear D. This CDR3 spans 12 amino acids. Per the germline V gene, CDR1 is SGHRS and CDR2 is YFSETQ. V shed 6 bases and J shed 5 bases, with 11 bases lying between them. The full variable domain, in which reference TRBV5-1 and TRBJ1-1 provide the parts outside the CDR3, is KAGVTQTPRYLIKTRGQQVTLSCSPISGHRSVSWYQQTPGQGLQFLFEYFSETQRNKGNFPGRFSGRQFSNSRSEMNVSTLELGDSALYLCASTLQGTEAFFGQGTRLTVV.

The CDR3 spells CASSLQGGVPYEQYF. CDR3 DNA: TGTGCCAGCAGCCTACAGGGGGGAGTGCCCTACGAGCAGTACTTC. The chain combines TRBV7-2 with TRBJ2-7, with 8 bases matching TRBD1. Germline loops: CDR1 SGHTA, CDR2 FQGNSA. This CDR3 is built from 15 residues. The ends lost 5 bases at V and 2 bases at J; junction bases unmatched: 8.

V usage is TRBV5-6 and J usage is TRBJ2-7; D not certain. V lost 4 bases, J lost 0 bases, and 11 bases lay in between. The CDR3 runs to 14 residues. From germline, CDR1 is SGHDT and CDR2 YYEEEE. CDR3 in amino acids: CASSPGAPSYEQYF. The CDR3 bases are TGTGCCAGCAGCCCGGGTGCCCCCTCCTACGAGCAGTACTTC.

The V gene is TRBV12-1, the J gene TRBJ2-7; the table calls TRBD1, which could not be checked here. TRBV12-1 is tagged as a pseudogene. There are 17 residues in the CDR3. DNA of the CDR3: TGTGCCAGCAGCTTTGGGGGGACCCACAGGGGGCGCGACGAGCAGTACTTC. It yields the protein CASSFGGTHRGRDEQYF.

The chain employs TRBV5-1 and TRBJ2-1, with 10 bases that match TRBD2. With V trimmed by 0 bases and J by 8 bases, 11 bases remained unmatched. CDR1 is SGHRS and CDR2 is YFSETQ in the germline V gene. The CDR3 consists of 17 residues. CDR3 sequence reads: CASSLERLAGEGHEQFF. The CDR3 DNA reads as TGCGCCAGCAGCTTGGAGCGGCTAGCGGGAGAGGGGCATGAGCAGTTCTTC.

The chain uses TRBV5-1 and TRBJ1-1; no reliable D call. Trimming cost V 4 bases and J 6 bases, with 19 bases left between them. This CDR3 is built from 15 residues. From germline, CDR1 is SGHRS and CDR2 YFSETQ. DNA of the CDR3: TGCGCCAGCAGCATCTATACCACCCAACAAGCTGAAGCTTTCTTT. Residues: CASSIYTTQQAEAFF.

The CDR3 here is CASSFASGSSTDTQYF. In DNA, the CDR3 is TGTGCCAGCAGCTTCGCTAGCGGGAGTAGCACAGATACGCAGTATTTT. The chain uses TRBV5-6 and TRBJ2-3; TRBD2 aligns across 10 bases. Germline V CDR1 and CDR2: SGHDT, YYEEEE. The CDR3 is made up of 16 amino acids. The V and J ends lost 2 bases and 0 bases, in that order; junction bases with no gene match: 3.

This chain connects TRBV6-5 to TRBJ1-1, with 7 bases identical to TRBD1. This CDR3 comprises 13 residues. J gave up 3 bases and V 7 bases, and 5 bases lay outside the gene matches. Per germline, CDR1 MNHEY and CDR2 SVGAGI. In nucleotides, the CDR3 is TGTGCCAGCAACAGGGGAATGGACACTGAAGCTTTCTTT. Translating it yields CASNRGMDTEAFF.

The chain uses TRBV30 and TRBJ1-4, with D possibly matching TRBD1 (5 bases). The CDR3 loop spans 14 amino acids. Deletions cut 5 bases from V and 8 bases from J, with 18 bases between. The V gene's germline CDR1 is GTSNPN and CDR2 SVGIG (reference sequence). CDR3 in DNA: TGTGCCTGGGGTGCCGGGGGAATGTCCGAAAAACTGTTTTTT. This encodes CAWGAGGMSEKLFF.

This chain links TRBV18 with TRBJ1-6; 9 positions agree with TRBD1. V lost 2 bases to trimming and J lost 11 bases; unmatched junction nucleotides: 1. This CDR3 region has 13 residues. Looked up from germline, CDR1 is KGHSH and CDR2 is LQKENI. The DNA of the CDR3 is TGTGCCAGCTCACCAGACAGGGGGGCACCCCTCCACTTT. It encodes CASSPDRGAPLHF. The full variable domain, its missing parts supplied by reference TRBV18 and TRBJ1-6, is NAGVMQNPRHLVRRRGQEARLRCSPMKGHSHVYWYRQLPEEGLKFMVYLQKENIIDESGMPKERFSAEFPKEGPSILRIQQVVRGDSAAYFCASSPDRGAPLHFGNGTRLTVT.

Worth noting for this clone: The identical CDR3 is also encoded by other nucleotide sequences in the sample. This sequence joins TRBV19 and TRBJ1-1; D remains ambiguous. This CDR3 comprises 13 residues. Germline V gene sequence: CDR1 LNHDA, CDR2 SQIVND (reference sequence). Trimming shortened V by 2 bases and J by 4 bases, and 8 bases separated the two germline ends. CDR3 coding DNA: TGTGCCAGTAGTATAAGAGGGAGCACTGAAGCTTTCTTT. Amino acid sequence: CASSIRGSTEAFF.

The rearrangement links TRBV5-1 to TRBJ2-5; the match to TRBD2 covers 7 bases. The J call may be mistaken, given a closer DNA end match to TRBJ2-7. This CDR3 is built from 15 residues. Germline V CDR1 and CDR2: SGHRS, YFSETQ. The CDR3 bases are TGCGCCAGCAGCTTGGAGGCTAGCGGAAACTACGAGCAGTACTTC. Its protein is CASSLEASGNYEQYF.

The V and J genes are TRBV18 and TRBJ2-5; TRBD2 matches at 10 bases. The CDR3 has 16 amino acids. CDR1 is KGHSH, CDR2 LQKENI, per germline. After removal of 8 bases from V and 0 bases from J, the junction contained 9 bases not matched to a gene. Written as DNA, the CDR3 is TGTGCCAGCCGCCCCCCTAGCGGGGGTTACCAAGAGACCCAGTACTTC. This translates into CASRPPSGGYQETQYF.

The gene calls are TRBV11-3 and TRBJ2-2; D unresolved. The CDR3 loop spans 14 amino acids. Trimming removed 2 bases from V and 4 bases from J, with 8 bases in between. Per germline, CDR1 SGHNT and CDR2 YENEEA. The CDR3 here is CASSLTGGTGELFF. Written as DNA, the CDR3 is TGTGCCAGCAGCTTAACCGGCGGCACCGGGGAGCTGTTTTTT.

In DNA form, the CDR3 reads TGCGCCAGCAGCTCTTCGACAGGACGACAAGAGACCCAGTACTTC. Translated, it gives CASSSSTGRQETQYF. The J gene is TRBJ2-5, the V gene TRBV5-1; D may be TRBD1 (6 bases). Trimming took 3 bases from V and 2 from J, leaving 14 bases between them. CDR1 and CDR2 from the germline V gene are SGHRS and YFSETQ. CDR3 length: 15 amino acids.

The rearrangement uses TRBV5-1 and TRBJ2-2, with D uncertain. This CDR3 has 15 residues. Per germline, CDR1 SGHRS and CDR2 YFSETQ. The V gene lost 0 bases and the J gene lost 0 bases, with 6 bases spanning the gap. CDR3 bases: TGCGCCAGCAGCTTGGACACGACGAACACCGGGGAGCTGTTTTTT. Its translation: CASSLDTTNTGELFF.

With respect to this clone: The sample has other DNA sequences that encode this CDR3 too. This chain connects TRBV6-5 to TRBJ1-1, with a possible D match to TRBD1 (5 bases). Trimming stripped 5 bases from V and 1 base from J, with 8 bases between. From germline, CDR1 is MNHEY and CDR2 SVGAGI. The length of the CDR3 is 13 residues. Here the CDR3 DNA reads TGTGCCAGCAGTCGTGGGGGGAACACTGAAGCTTTCTTT. Translated: CASSRGGNTEAFF.

V gene TRBV6-6 combines with J gene TRBJ1-4, with 9 positions matching TRBD1. This CDR3 contains 13 residues. Per germline, CDR1 MNHNY and CDR2 SVGAGI (reference sequence). V shed 4 bases, J shed 14 bases, and the junction held 8 bases outside the gene matches. The CDR3 nucleotides are TGTGCCAGCAGTTCGAGGACAGGGGAGGGCCTGTTTTTT. Translation: CASSSRTGEGLFF.

The CDR3 reads CASSRLPQGPYEQYF. The DNA of the CDR3 is TGTGCCAGCTCACGACTCCCACAAGGGCCCTACGAGCAGTACTTC. The chain uses TRBV18 and TRBJ2-7; D is uncertain. The CDR3 extends over 15 amino acids. CDR1 is KGHSH and CDR2 is LQKENI in the germline V gene. V was pared by 4 bases and J by 2 bases, with 15 bases between.

This chain links TRBV14 with TRBJ1-4; D possibly corresponds to TRBD1 (6 bases). V was shortened by 0 bases and J by 8 bases, with 10 bases between the two germline ends. Germline assignment: CDR1 SGHDN and CDR2 FVKESK. The CDR3 totals 14 residues. This CDR3 reads CASSQEAGVEKLFF. The CDR3 nucleotides read TGTGCCAGCAGCCAAGAAGCAGGGGTAGAAAAACTGTTTTTT. Combining the CDR3 with reference TRBV14 and TRBJ1-4 gives the whole variable domain EAGVTQFPSHSVIEKGQTVTLRCDPISGHDNLYWYRRVMGKEIKFLLHFVKESKQDESGMPNNRFLAERTGGTYSTLKVQPAELEDSGVYFCASSQEAGVEKLFFGSGTQLSVL.

The chain links TRBV11-2 to TRBJ2-7, with D perhaps TRBD2 (5 bases). Per germline, CDR1 SGHAT and CDR2 FQNNGV. CDR3 size: 14 residues. V lost 1 base to trimming and J lost 0 bases, with 7 bases between them. CDR3 bases: TGTGCCAGCAGCTTAGTAGCGTTCTCCTACGAGCAGTACTTC. It codes for CASSLVAFSYEQYF.